This passage covers 20 T cell receptor beta chains from one sample sequenced in a study of neurological immune-mediated disorders (dated by TCRdb to about 2019). Receptors were amplified or captured by 5' RACE. Sequencing was performed on an Illumina HiSeq 2500. Using fastp trimming at Q25 and MiXCR clonotype assembly, TCRdb reanalyzed the public sequencing data and kept in-frame beta chains. Each entry merges the rows of one CDR3 protein and shows their most common DNA and genes. Within this sample are more than 45,000 distinct CDR3 sequences, with 3.6% of them counted one time only. Roughly 1.5% of the sample rests with the top ten. The sequencing input was PBMCs. The receptors stem from a man aged 30 to 45 with multiple sclerosis.

In this sample, this clonotype turned up many times. The J gene is TRBJ1-6, the V gene TRBV5-1; TRBD1 agrees at 7 bases. The trim removed 4 bases at V and 4 bases at J, leaving 8 bases unmatched. Germline values: CDR1 SGHRS, CDR2 YFSETQ. CDR3 length: 16 residues. The CDR3 sequence: CASSAGDSSYNSPLHF. The CDR3 nucleotides read TGCGCCAGCAGCGCAGGGGACAGCTCTTATAATTCACCCCTCCACTTT.

This clonotype was found many times. In DNA form, the CDR3 reads TGTGCCAGCAGTCAGCCGGGACAAGCCTACGAGCAGTACTTC. As protein: CASSQPGQAYEQYF. The rearrangement uses TRBV4-2 and TRBJ2-7, with a possible D match to TRBD1 (6 bases). V lost 6 bases and J lost 2, with 14 bases in between. The germline gives CDR1 LGHNA, CDR2 YNFKEQ. CDR3 length: 14 residues.

This clonotype occurred many times. The chain is built from TRBV7-9 and TRBJ1-1; D is possibly TRBD1 (5 bases). The V gene's germline CDR1 is SEHNR and CDR2 FQNEAQ (reference sequence). Trimming took 6 bases from V and 5 from J, leaving 19 bases between them. The CDR3 has 15 amino acids. The CDR3 spells CASRPPGAIRTEAFF. The CDR3 coding sequence is TGTGCCAGCAGACCTCCTGGGGCTATCAGGACTGAAGCTTTCTTT.

The table lists this clonotype with many counts. The chain uses TRBV3-1 and TRBJ1-2; D remains unclear. CDR3 length equals 12 residues. Germline CDR1 reads LGHDT; CDR2 reads YNNKEL (reference sequence). The V and J ends lost 4 bases and 5 bases respectively, with 8 bases between them. DNA for the CDR3: TGTGCCAGCAGCCTGTATGGGTATGGCTACACCTTC. This translates into CASSLYGYGYTF.

This clonotype showed up many times. The rearrangement links TRBV12-3 or TRBV12-4 to TRBJ2-1; no firm D call. Trimming removed 6 bases from V and 6 bases from J, with 12 bases in between. The CDR3 has 13 residues. CDR3 bases: TGTGCCAGCAGGACCGACCCAGCCAATGAGCAGTTCTTC. Amino acids: CASRTDPANEQFF.

This clonotype showed up many times. The chain carries TRBV4-1 and TRBJ1-4; D uncertain. Germline V CDR1 and CDR2: MGHRA, YSYEKL. V lost 0 bases to trimming and J lost 8 bases, with 4 bases between them. The CDR3 has 12 amino acids. The CDR3, as DNA: TGCGCCAGCAGCCAAGAGGGAGAAAAACTGTTTTTT. Translating it yields CASSQEGEKLFF.

This clonotype was detected ten times or more. V and J are TRBV4-1 and TRBJ2-5, with 9 bases aligning to TRBD2. The CDR3 contains 17 residues. V was clipped by 0 bases and J by 6 bases; unmatched bases: 11. Germline V gives CDR1 MGHRA, CDR2 YSYEKL. This CDR3 is CASSQDLGAGGLKTQYF. The CDR3 DNA reads as TGCGCCAGCAGCCAAGATCTTGGAGCGGGGGGCTTGAAGACCCAGTACTTC.

In this sample, this clonotype turned up a few times. V is TRBV7-6 and J is TRBJ2-1, with 13 bases identical to TRBD2. This CDR3 is 16 amino acids long. With V trimmed by 5 bases and J by 1 base, 2 bases remained unmatched. Germline CDR1 and CDR2: SGHVS and FNYEAQ. The CDR3 sequence: CASSGTSGKSYNEQFF. CDR3 coding DNA: TGTGCCAGCAGCGGGACTAGCGGGAAATCCTACAATGAGCAGTTCTTC. The whole variable domain, filled in from reference TRBV7-6 and TRBJ2-1, reads GAGVSQSPRYKVTKRGQDVALRCDPISGHVSLYWYRQALGQGPEFLTYFNYEAQQDKSGLPNDRFSAERPEGSISTLTIQRTEQRDSAMYRCASSGTSGKSYNEQFFGPGTRLTVL.

This clonotype was picked up many times. The chain uses TRBV6-2 or TRBV6-3 and TRBJ2-7, with no clear D. The ends were cut back, 6 bases at V and 5 bases at J, with 17 bases in the middle. The CDR3 runs 14 residues. Germline V CDR1 and CDR2: MNHEY, SVGEGT. Here the CDR3 reads CASSSIGHFHEQYF. The CDR3 bases are TGTGCCAGCAGCTCAATCGGGCATTTTCACGAGCAGTACTTC.

This clonotype has a count of ten or more. This chain connects TRBV9 to TRBJ2-7; TRBD2 is a possible D gene (5 bases). V lost 0 bases, J lost 2 bases, and 6 bases lay in between. This CDR3 is built from 13 residues. CDR1 is SGDLS and CDR2 is YYNGEE in the germline V gene. The CDR3: CASSVGTAYEQYF. For the CDR3, the DNA is TGTGCCAGCAGCGTAGGGACTGCCTACGAGCAGTACTTC.

This clonotype was observed a few times. V and J are TRBV3-1 and TRBJ2-7; TRBD2 agrees at 10 bases. CDR3 size: 14 residues. Trimming removed 1 base from V and 4 bases from J; junction bases left unmatched: 1. CDR1 is LGHDT and CDR2 is YNNKEL in the germline V gene (reference sequence). Written as DNA, the CDR3 is TGTGCCAGCAGCCAAGGGACTAGCGGTTACGAGCAGTACTTC. Translation gives CASSQGTSGYEQYF.

This clonotype was seen many times. V and J are TRBV20-1 and TRBJ2-3, with TRBD2 as a possible D gene (6 bases). The CDR3 extends over 14 amino acids. Germline CDR1 reads DFQATT; CDR2 reads SNEGSKA (reference sequence). V lost 3 bases and J lost 2, with 12 bases in between. CDR3 sequence: CSARGGPPTDTQYF. DNA for the CDR3: TGCAGTGCTAGGGGGGGACCCCCCACAGATACGCAGTATTTT.

This clonotype was counted between two and nine times. The chain combines TRBV19 with TRBJ1-2; 7 bases align to TRBD1. Germline CDR1 is LNHDA and CDR2 is SQIVND (reference sequence). V lost 9 bases, J lost 1 base, and 8 bases stayed unmatched. This CDR3 is 14 amino acids long. CDR3 coding DNA: TGTGCCAGCCTGACAGGGAGTAATAACTATGGCTACACCTTC. This sequence encodes CASLTGSNNYGYTF. The full variable domain, rest sourced from reference TRBV19 and TRBJ1-2, is DGGITQSPKYLFRKEGQNVTLSCEQNLNHDAMYWYRQDPGQGLRLIYYSQIVNDFQKGDIAEGYSVSREKKESFPLTVTSAQKNPTAFYLCASLTGSNNYGYTFGSGTRLTVV.

On this clonotype itself: Given a much more abundant clone one base away, this may be a read error. This chain connects TRBV27 to TRBJ2-1, with D uncertain. Germline CDR1 reads MNHEY; CDR2 reads SMNVEV (reference sequence). CDR3 length equals 11 residues. The DNA for the CDR3 is TGTGCCAGCAGTAACTACAATGGGCAGTTCTTC. It specifies CASSNYNGQFF.

At least ten counts were recorded for this clonotype. The rearrangement joins TRBV4-2 to TRBJ2-7, with a weak D call TRBD1 (6 bases). The CDR3 loop spans 14 amino acids. Between the trimmed V and J ends, which lost 3 bases and 5 bases, there was a span of 14 bases. Germline lookup yields CDR1 LGHNA and CDR2 YNFKEQ. The CDR3, as DNA: TGTGCCAGCAGCCAGGGGGCTCGGGCGGACGAGCAGTACTTC. Translated, it gives CASSQGARADEQYF.

This clonotype was counted many times. The CDR3 region is CASSPGLAGATTMSKFF. In nucleotides, the CDR3 is TGTGCCAGCAGCCCCGGACTAGCGGGGGCCACTACAATGAGTAAGTTCTTC. V is TRBV3-1 and J is TRBJ2-1; 13 bases agree with TRBD2. The CDR3 runs 17 residues. Germline V gene lookup returns CDR1 LGHDT and CDR2 YNNKEL (reference sequence). After removal of 4 bases from V and 14 bases from J, the junction contained 17 bases not matched to a gene.

This clonotype appeared many times. The J gene is TRBJ2-7, the V gene TRBV6-5; D remains unclear. The CDR3 runs to 14 residues. Trimming left V 4 bases short and J 4 bases short, with 14 bases between. The V gene's germline CDR1 is MNHEY and CDR2 SVGAGI. The CDR3 region has the DNA TGTGCCAGCAGTTGGGCGAGAGAGAATTACGAGCAGTACTTC. Its protein is CASSWARENYEQYF.

This clonotype was counted many times. J is TRBJ2-4 and V is TRBV6-5, with TRBD1 matching over 10 bases. The CDR3 spans 16 residues. With 2 bases clipped from V and 6 bases from J, the junction kept 7 bases outside the gene matches. CDR1 and CDR2 from the germline V gene are MNHEY and SVGAGI. This CDR3 reads CASSYARQGAGNIQYF. Here the CDR3 DNA reads TGTGCCAGCAGTTACGCCCGACAGGGGGCGGGAAACATTCAGTACTTC.

This clonotype was counted many times. The gene calls are TRBV7-9 and TRBJ2-1; 12 bases map to TRBD2. V lost 2 bases to trimming and J lost 8 bases; unmatched junction nucleotides: 4. The germline V gene encodes CDR1 SEHNR and CDR2 FQNEAQ (reference sequence). The CDR3 has 15 residues. CDR3 amino acids: CASSLKLAGGDEQFF. In DNA form, the CDR3 reads TGTGCCAGCAGCTTAAAACTAGCGGGGGGCGATGAGCAGTTCTTC.

Of note for this clonotype: Just one base apart from a much larger clone, this may be a read error. The J gene is TRBJ1-1, the V gene TRBV9; no clear D gene. The CDR3 is 14 residues long. Trimming stripped 3 bases from V and 5 bases from J, with 14 bases between. Looked up from germline, CDR1 is SGDLS and CDR2 is YYNGEE. The CDR3 coding sequence is TGTGCCAGCAGCGCGCAGGTTAAGGAAACTGAAGCTTTCTTT. Translation: CASSAQVKETEAFF.